This T cell receptor beta chain was sequenced for a study of cytomegalovirus exposure and HLA in healthy donors. The CDR3 is 18 amino acids. Germline CDR1 and CDR2: SEHNR and FQNEAQ (reference sequence). Trimming cost V 1 base and J 7 bases, with 23 bases left between them. A few counts support this clone. PCR employed 60 Vbeta and 13 Jbeta primers. TCRdb's copy holds only in-frame clones and misses some; the assay was immunoSEQ multiplex PCR. Of around 130,000 clones listed, 80% are singletons. This rearrangement joins TRBV7-9 to TRBJ2-1, with a possible D match to TRBD1 (5 bases). This TCR was sampled from a woman between 40 and 50 years old in good health and CMV-seronegative. Sequenced sample: PBMCs. DNA for the CDR3: TGTGCCAGCAGCTTAGTGGGTCGGTCAGGGAAAGGCAGGAATGAGCAGTTCTTC. Encoded protein: CASSLVGRSGKGRNEQFF.